Below, 28 T cell receptor beta chains from the same sample are listed, as sequenced in a study of blood T cells in healthy people across ages. PCR was performed a second time for about 7 to 12 cycles using a sample-barcoded 5' primer and a J-beta primer mix. TCRdb analysed the 5' RACE reads with MiXCR anew, one entry per CDR3 protein. The sample has over 600,000 distinct CDR3 sequences, roughly 46% seen once; the top ten hold roughly 20%. The sequenced material came from blood. All receptors derive from an elderly man in good health.

This clonotype was recorded many times. V usage is TRBV7-3 and J usage is TRBJ2-7; 10 bases align to TRBD1. The germline gives CDR1 SGHTA, CDR2 FQGTGA. V was clipped by 6 bases and J by 6 bases; unmatched bases: 5. This CDR3 spans 13 amino acids. The CDR3 sequence: CASSWTGGVEQYF. CDR3 sequence (DNA): TGTGCCAGCAGTTGGACAGGGGGTGTCGAGCAGTACTTC.

The table lists this clonotype with a few counts. The chain carries TRBV7-2 and TRBJ2-1; D might be TRBD1 or TRBD2, each matching 6 bases. The CDR3 has 10 amino acids. Per the germline V gene, CDR1 is SGHTA and CDR2 is FQGNSA. The V end was cut by 8 bases, the J end by 15 bases, with 14 bases between. CDR3 residues: CASGERGPFF. Written as DNA, the CDR3 is TGTGCCAGCGGGGAACGGGGGCCGTTCTTC.

This chain joins TRBV9 and TRBJ2-5, with TRBD2 matching 13 bases. J was trimmed by 4 bases and V by 4 bases; bases with no gene match: 10. CDR3 length: 17 amino acids. The germline V gene encodes CDR1 SGDLS and CDR2 YYNGEE. CDR3 nucleotides: TGTGCCAGCAGCCCCCGTACTAGCGGGAGGGCCCCAGAGACCCAGTACTTC. It specifies CASSPRTSGRAPETQYF.

The CDR3 is CASSSVLQGEGEKLFF. CDR3 coding DNA: TGTGCCAGCAGCTCAGTCCTACAGGGGGAAGGGGAAAAACTGTTTTTT. The V gene is TRBV7-2, the J gene TRBJ1-4, with 8 positions matching TRBD1. The CDR3 covers 16 residues. The germline gives CDR1 SGHTA, CDR2 FQGNSA. V trimming: 4 bases; J trimming: 8 bases; junction bases outside the gene matches: 12. The whole variable domain, remainder taken from reference TRBV7-2 and TRBJ1-4, is GAGVSQSPSNKVTEKGKDVELRCDPISGHTALYWYRQSLGQGLEFLIYFQGNSAPDKSGLPSDRFSAERTGGSVSTLTIQRTQQEDSAVYLCASSSVLQGEGEKLFFGSGTQLSVL.

The sample holds a few counts of this clonotype. The chain recombines TRBV20-1 with TRBJ2-1; 9 nucleotides line up with TRBD2. With V trimmed by 2 bases and J by 7 bases, 3 bases remained unmatched. The V gene's germline CDR1 is DFQATT and CDR2 SNEGSKA (reference sequence). CDR3 length: 13 amino acids. The CDR3 protein is CSARLAGQNEQFF. In nucleotides, the CDR3 is TGCAGTGCTAGACTAGCGGGACAAAATGAGCAGTTCTTC.

This clonotype was seen only a few times. The chain links TRBV7-6 to TRBJ2-7, with D possibly being TRBD2 (6 bases). Germline V lookup: CDR1 SGHVS, CDR2 FNYEAQ. The CDR3 contains 16 residues. The V and J ends lost 1 base and 2 bases respectively, with 15 bases between them. CDR3 bases: TGTGCCAGCAGCTTAGAGGCCGGCGGGATCCCCTACGAGCAGTACTTC. It specifies CASSLEAGGIPYEQYF.

The chain joins TRBV29-1 to TRBJ2-1, with 7 bases fitting TRBD2. Germline V gene lookup returns CDR1 SQVTM and CDR2 ANQGSEA. After removal of 5 bases from V and 9 bases from J, the junction contained 10 bases not matched to a gene. The CDR3 loop spans 13 amino acids. The CDR3 region has the DNA TGCAGCGTTCGAGGGACTACCTACGGTGAGCAGTTCTTC. Protein: CSVRGTTYGEQFF.

This clonotype was counted ten times or more. The gene calls are TRBV29-1 and TRBJ2-7; 7 positions match TRBD2. Losses at the gene ends were 0 bases for V and 6 bases for J; bases not matched to a gene: 8. The CDR3 consists of 14 residues. From germline, CDR1 is SQVTM and CDR2 ANQGSEA. This CDR3 is CSVEDGRGVSEQYF. The CDR3 DNA follows: TGCAGCGTTGAAGATGGGAGGGGTGTTAGCGAGCAGTACTTC.

The chain couples TRBV12-3 or TRBV12-4 to TRBJ2-5, with D uncertain. This CDR3 has 11 amino acids. Trimming stripped 6 bases from V and 11 bases from J, with 13 bases between. The DNA of the CDR3 is TGTGCCAGCAGCATGGGCGGCGGACAGTACTTC. Residues: CASSMGGGQYF.

This clonotype is a singleton in its sample. The V call is TRBV9, the J call TRBJ1-2; D remains unclear. The length of the CDR3 is 13 residues. V was clipped by 6 bases and J by 2 bases, with 11 bases between them. Per the germline V gene, CDR1 is SGDLS and CDR2 is YYNGEE. The CDR3: CASKAGRNYGYTF. The CDR3 DNA follows: TGTGCCAGCAAAGCGGGCAGGAACTATGGCTACACCTTC.

The chain recombines TRBV7-2 with TRBJ2-1, with 11 positions matching TRBD2. V trimming: 7 bases; J trimming: 4 bases; junction bases outside the gene matches: 9. There are 16 residues in the CDR3. The germline V gene encodes CDR1 SGHTA and CDR2 FQGNSA. The CDR3 here is CASNLGTSGRYNEQFF. The CDR3 DNA follows: TGTGCCAGCAACCTGGGGACTAGCGGAAGATACAATGAGCAGTTCTTC. The whole variable domain, remainder taken from reference TRBV7-2 and TRBJ2-1, is GAGVSQSPSNKVTEKGKDVELRCDPISGHTALYWYRQSLGQGLEFLIYFQGNSAPDKSGLPSDRFSAERTGGSVSTLTIQRTQQEDSAVYLCASNLGTSGRYNEQFFGPGTRLTVL.

The gene calls are TRBV20-1 and TRBJ2-1; D is possibly TRBD1 (5 bases). Looked up from germline, CDR1 is DFQATT and CDR2 is SNEGSKA (reference sequence). The V and J ends lost 1 base and 6 bases respectively, with 19 bases between them. This CDR3 is built from 16 residues. For the CDR3, the DNA is TGCAGTGCTAGAGTTAGGGGCTCCACCCGACCCAATGAGCAGTTCTTC. It codes for CSARVRGSTRPNEQFF.

This clonotype was counted between two and nine times. The CDR3 spells CSARDGGRGGETQYF. In DNA form, the CDR3 reads TGCAGTGCTAGAGATGGAGGTCGGGGGGGAGAGACCCAGTACTTC. The V call is TRBV20-1, the J call TRBJ2-5; 8 nucleotides agree with TRBD2. Germline V gene lookup returns CDR1 DFQATT and CDR2 SNEGSKA (reference sequence). This CDR3 is 15 amino acids long. The junction had 7 bases not matched to a gene; V was cut back by 0 bases and J by 4 bases.

Note on this clonotype: This may be a read error: a much more frequent sequence differs by one nucleotide. The J gene is TRBJ2-3, the V gene TRBV20-1, with TRBD1 matching over 9 bases. In germline, CDR1 is DFQATT, CDR2 SNEGSKA (reference sequence). This CDR3 has 14 residues. The CDR3 reads CSARTGQGTDTRYF. CDR3 in DNA: TGCAGTGCTAGAACGGGACAGGGCACAGATACGCGGTATTTT.

The J gene is TRBJ2-5, the V gene TRBV5-1; TRBD2 aligns across 8 bases. V shed 1 base and J 1 base; nucleotides not matched to a gene: 6. Germline V lookup: CDR1 SGHRS, CDR2 YFSETQ. This CDR3 spans 16 amino acids. The CDR3 DNA sequence: TGCGCCAGCAGCTTGTATGCGGGAGGCCTCCAAGAGACCCAGTACTTC. It is translated as CASSLYAGGLQETQYF.

With respect to this clonotype: A read error may produce the germline difference seen at one junction end. The V and J genes are TRBV27 and TRBJ1-1; D possibly corresponds to TRBD1 (5 bases). The CDR3 is 15 residues long. Germline lookup yields CDR1 MNHEY and CDR2 SMNVEV (reference sequence). CDR3 amino acids: CAGRFRDQFNTEAFF. As DNA, the CDR3 is TGTGCCGGCAGATTCCGGGACCAGTTCAACACTGAAGCTTTCTTT.

The V gene is TRBV20-1, the J gene TRBJ1-2; 7 positions agree with TRBD1. The germline V gene encodes CDR1 DFQATT and CDR2 SNEGSKA (reference sequence). Unmatched junction bases numbered 8, after V lost 4 bases and J lost 0 bases. This CDR3 has 15 amino acids. For the CDR3, the DNA is TGCAGTGCTATAACAGGGGCCGCAGCTAACTATGGCTACACCTTC. This encodes CSAITGAAANYGYTF.

There are many counts of this clonotype. The chain couples TRBV25-1 to TRBJ2-3; 10 bases line up with TRBD2. This CDR3 has 16 residues. CDR1 and CDR2 (germline): MGHDK, SYGVNS. The V and J ends lost 8 bases and 3 bases, in that order; junction bases with no gene match: 11. For the CDR3, the DNA is TGTGCCAGCGGAGCAACTAGCGGGGCATCTACAGATACGCAGTATTTT. Protein sequence: CASGATSGASTDTQYF.

CDR3 sequence (DNA): TGTGCCAGCAGCGTAGAGGACAGGGGGGCTTCCGAGCAGTACTTC. Translated, it gives CASSVEDRGASEQYF. The chain combines TRBV9 with TRBJ2-7; 10 positions agree with TRBD1. The CDR3 has 15 amino acids. V was pared by 0 bases and J by 6 bases, with 6 bases of the junction left unmatched. From germline, CDR1 is SGDLS and CDR2 YYNGEE.

The chain employs TRBV29-1 and TRBJ2-3; TRBD2 aligns across 10 bases. The CDR3 sequence is 16 residues long. Germline CDR1 and CDR2: SQVTM and ANQGSEA. V dropped 3 bases and J dropped 3; count of bases not matched to a gene: 9. In DNA, the CDR3 is TGCAGCGTTGAGGGCGACGCTAGCGGGAGTACAGATACGCAGTATTTT. Translation: CSVEGDASGSTDTQYF.

This clonotype was detected only a few times. V gene TRBV5-1 combines with J gene TRBJ1-2; possible D gene TRBD1, 6 bases. The CDR3 is made up of 16 amino acids. Trimming took 0 bases from V and 3 from J, leaving 15 bases between them. The germline V gene encodes CDR1 SGHRS and CDR2 YFSETQ. The CDR3 sequence: CASSLAGRDTHYGYTF. The CDR3 nucleotides are TGCGCCAGCAGCTTGGCCGGGAGGGACACCCACTATGGCTACACCTTC. The full variable domain, completed using reference TRBV5-1 and TRBJ1-2, is KAGVTQTPRYLIKTRGQQVTLSCSPISGHRSVSWYQQTPGQGLQFLFEYFSETQRNKGNFPGRFSGRQFSNSRSEMNVSTLELGDSALYLCASSLAGRDTHYGYTFGSGTRLTVV.

At least ten counts were recorded for this clonotype. The rearrangement joins TRBV5-1 to TRBJ2-5, with TRBD2 matching over 9 bases. The germline V gene encodes CDR1 SGHRS and CDR2 YFSETQ. The CDR3 is 14 residues long. Trimming cost V 6 bases and J 5 bases; bases outside gene matches: 8. The CDR3 sequence: CASTIVAGDETQYF. CDR3 coding DNA: TGCGCCAGCACAATAGTAGCGGGAGATGAGACCCAGTACTTC.

The chain links TRBV25-1 to TRBJ1-6; TRBD1 aligns across 9 bases. CDR3 length: 13 amino acids. Germline values: CDR1 MGHDK, CDR2 SYGVNS. The V segment lost 6 bases and the J segment 10 bases; nucleotides outside the gene matches: 4. CDR3 DNA: TGTGCCAGCAGCACAGGGGGCGCATCACCCCTCCACTTT. As protein: CASSTGGASPLHF.

This clonotype was detected only a few times. The chain is built from TRBV4-2 and TRBJ2-7, with 11 nucleotides matching TRBD2. Trimming cost V 1 base and J 6 bases; bases outside gene matches: 5. This CDR3 has 15 residues. Germline V CDR1 and CDR2: LGHNA, YNFKEQ. CDR3: CASSQVSSGRIEQYF. The CDR3, as DNA: TGTGCCAGCAGCCAAGTATCTAGCGGGAGGATCGAGCAGTACTTC.

This clonotype was seen only a few times. The V and J genes are TRBV5-1 and TRBJ2-1, with 10 bases fitting TRBD2. The germline gives CDR1 SGHRS, CDR2 YFSETQ. J gave up 3 bases and V 1 base, and 7 bases lay outside the gene matches. This CDR3 region has 17 residues. This chain's CDR3 is CASSLTHASGGYNEQFF. Here the CDR3 DNA reads TGCGCCAGCAGCTTGACCCACGCTAGCGGGGGCTACAATGAGCAGTTCTTC. Looking up the rest from reference TRBV5-1 and TRBJ2-1 gives the full variable domain: KAGVTQTPRYLIKTRGQQVTLSCSPISGHRSVSWYQQTPGQGLQFLFEYFSETQRNKGNFPGRFSGRQFSNSRSEMNVSTLELGDSALYLCASSLTHASGGYNEQFFGPGTRLTVL.

This clonotype was detected only once. As DNA, the CDR3 is TGCAGTGCTAGATTACTCCGGGCCCCCTACGAGCAGTACTTC. Its protein is CSARLLRAPYEQYF. The chain is built from TRBV20-1 and TRBJ2-7; no definite D call. This CDR3 region has 14 residues. Germline V gene lookup returns CDR1 DFQATT and CDR2 SNEGSKA (reference sequence). The ends were cut back, 2 bases at V and 2 bases at J, with 13 bases in the middle.

The CDR3 nucleotides are TGCAGCGTTGGGCGGGGGGGCCTTTCTGAGCAGTACTTC. It translates to CSVGRGGLSEQYF. The V and J genes are TRBV29-1 and TRBJ2-7; 9 bases match TRBD2. Per the germline V gene, CDR1 is SQVTM and CDR2 is ANQGSEA. The junction had 8 bases not matched to a gene; V was cut back by 4 bases and J by 7 bases. The CDR3 runs to 13 residues.

This clonotype was detected only a few times. The rearrangement links TRBV6-2 or TRBV6-3 to TRBJ2-7; perhaps TRBD2 as D (5 bases). Trimming cost V 2 bases and J 4 bases, with 9 bases left between them. The CDR3 consists of 13 residues. The germline V gene has CDR1 MNHEY and CDR2 SVGEGT. This chain's CDR3 is CASSYVRTYEQYF. The CDR3 DNA reads TGTGCCAGCAGTTACGTTAGGACTTACGAGCAGTACTTC.